The entry that follows covers one T cell receptor beta chain sequence. CDR1 and CDR2 (germline): SNHLY, FYNNEI. The CDR3 consists of 13 residues. Trimming shortened V by 1 base and J by 5 bases, and 8 bases separated the two germline ends. The data originate from a study of blood T cell repertoires in COVID-19. Across the whole study: PBMCs, B-cell-depleted T cells, or T cells provided the cDNA or gDNA that made up the material.

The method was immunoSEQ multiplex PCR; TCRdb's version includes in-frame clones alone and lacks a portion of them. Altogether over 45,000 clones are present, 76% being singletons, with the ten largest covering approximately 20%. The TCR originated in a man between 45 and 60 years old with active or convalescent COVID-19. Sample: peripheral blood. The chain is built from TRBV2 and TRBJ2-5, with D possibly being TRBD2 (6 bases). The CDR3 sequence: CASSEVGSETQYF. As DNA, the CDR3 is TGTGCCAGCAGTGAAGTCGGGAGTGAGACCCAGTACTTC.